This TCR beta chain came from a study of cytomegalovirus exposure and HLA in healthy donors. In the PCR, 60 Vbeta and 13 Jbeta primers were used. Assay: immunoSEQ multiplex PCR; the TCRdb copy retains only in-frame clones and omits some. The sample carries 100,000 to 150,000 clones, 80% recorded once. The V gene's germline CDR1 is WNHNN and CDR2 SYGVQD (reference sequence). CDR3 size: 14 residues. V usage is TRBV10-1 and J usage is TRBJ2-5; a possible D gene is TRBD1 (6 bases). Near its end, the DNA agrees better with TRBJ2-7, so the J call may be wrong. What was sequenced was PBMCs. The receptor's source is a young man in good health and CMV-seronegative. The CDR3, as DNA: TGCGCCAGCAGTGAAGGAAACAGGGATGGCGAGCAGTACTTC. Encoded protein: CASSEGNRDGEQYF.